The sequence of this TCR beta chain was determined in a study of cytomegalovirus exposure and HLA in healthy donors. Overall study: Researchers found that just over 80% of almost 400 genotyped donors fell within the Caucasian-associated ancestry cluster. Study-wide points: Among TCR sequences, most were rare, though some public TCRs appeared in many donors. Sequencing depth across donors, presence/absence analyses assumed, was roughly uniform. Listed as cytomegalovirus-associated were approximately 160 TCR beta chains.

Germline V lookup: CDR1 LGHNT, CDR2 FRNRAP. This CDR3 spans 16 amino acids. J gave up 2 bases and V 1 base, and 3 bases lay outside the gene matches. Use of 60 Vbeta and 13 Jbeta primers characterized the PCR. Assay: immunoSEQ multiplex PCR; the TCRdb copy retains only in-frame clones and omits some. The sample data list about 88,000 clones. As regards this clone: Antigen: not known.

The chain carries TRBV12-5 and TRBJ1-5; 9 positions match TRBD1. The sample comprised PBMCs. The receptor was isolated from a girl under 18 in good health and CMV-seropositive. The CDR3 bases are TGTGCTAGTGGTTTGGACAGGGGGCCAGGCAATCAGCCCCAGCATTTT. It translates to CASGLDRGPGNQPQHF.